These 3 T cell receptor beta chains came from one sample sequenced in a study of cytomegalovirus exposure and HLA in healthy donors (dated by TCRdb to about 2017). Libraries were constructed by the immunoSEQ multiplex PCR assay. A mixture of 60 forward primers for TCR Vbeta segments and 13 reverse primers for TCR Jbeta segments was used in the multiplex PCR. Sourced from immuneACCESS, this table was stored by TCRdb with only in-frame sequences that have V and J called. A share of the clones is absent; for the studies checked, an unresolved V gene accounts for under half, and the remainder has no known explanation. The sample has 110,000 or so clones on record, 60% to 80% of them singletons. Jointly, the top ten make up approximately 2.2% of the sample. The sample consisted of PBMCs. These receptors came from a human donor in good health.

V usage is TRBV29-1 and J usage is TRBJ2-1, with 10 nucleotides matching TRBD1. CDR1 SQVTM and CDR2 ANQGSEA come from the germline V gene. The CDR3 extends over 14 amino acids. V dropped 6 bases and J dropped 3; count of bases not matched to a gene: 5. The CDR3 spells CSVGDRGLYNEQFF. DNA for the CDR3: TGCAGCGTAGGGGACAGGGGTCTCTACAATGAGCAGTTCTTC.

CDR3 residues: CASSYDSGPGGQYF. The DNA of the CDR3 is TGTGCCAGCAGCTATGATAGCGGGCCGGGGGGGCAGTACTTC. The V gene is TRBV7-9, the J gene TRBJ2-7; 7 bases match TRBD2. The CDR3 runs to 14 residues. Germline CDR1 reads SEHNR; CDR2 reads FQNEAQ (reference sequence). The ends lost 4 bases at V and 9 bases at J; junction bases unmatched: 12.

The V and J genes are TRBV10-3 and TRBJ1-5; 9 bases are a match to TRBD1. Germline loops: CDR1 ENHRY, CDR2 SYGVKD. Germline trimming cut 0 bases from V and 4 bases from J; bases unmatched to any gene: 1. This CDR3 is built from 15 residues. The CDR3 loop reads CAISESGTGNQPQHF. The CDR3 DNA is TGTGCCATCAGTGAGTCTGGGACAGGGAATCAGCCCCAGCATTTT.